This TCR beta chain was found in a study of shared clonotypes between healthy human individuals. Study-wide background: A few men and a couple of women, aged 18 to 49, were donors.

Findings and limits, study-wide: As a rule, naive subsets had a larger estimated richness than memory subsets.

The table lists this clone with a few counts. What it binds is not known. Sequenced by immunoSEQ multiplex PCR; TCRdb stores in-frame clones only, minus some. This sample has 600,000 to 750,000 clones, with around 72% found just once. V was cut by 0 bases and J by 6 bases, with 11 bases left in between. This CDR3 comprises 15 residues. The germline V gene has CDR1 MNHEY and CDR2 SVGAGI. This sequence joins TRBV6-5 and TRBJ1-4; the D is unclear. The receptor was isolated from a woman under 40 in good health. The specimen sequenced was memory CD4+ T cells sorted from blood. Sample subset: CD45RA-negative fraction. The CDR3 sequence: CASSYSAQPDEKLFF. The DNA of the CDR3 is TGTGCCAGCAGTTACTCGGCGCAGCCTGATGAAAAACTGTTTTTT.